The entry that follows covers one TCR beta chain sequence. The Seattle patients, enrolled during active infection, were followed longitudinally. This record comes from a study of blood T cell repertoires in COVID-19. About the study: In each case, the material was cDNA or gDNA derived from T cells, B-cell-depleted T cells, or PBMCs.

Authors' analysis steps: Using reference gene primer amplification, nucleated cell counts were estimated. The data were produced by immunoSEQ multiplex PCR, yet TCRdb's version contains in-frame clones alone and is incomplete. That table supplies the V and J calls and clone size; D and trimming were determined from the DNA. The sample lists 250,000 to 400,000 clones; 88% were seen once. The source material was peripheral blood. This receptor was identified in a woman aged 25 to 39 with COVID-19, enrolled during active disease.

DNA of the CDR3: TGTGCCAGCAGCTCTGGACAGGGGGCGACTGAAGCTTTCTTT. Its translation: CASSSGQGATEAFF. The chain recombines TRBV2 with TRBJ1-1; 11 bases are a match to TRBD1. This CDR3 is 14 amino acids long. Germline V gene data show CDR1 as SNHLY and CDR2 as FYNNEI. Trimming cost V 6 bases and J 5 bases; bases outside gene matches: 5.